The next 32 T cell receptor beta chains were all read from a single sample in a study of radiotherapy plus CTLA-4 blockade in lung cancer (dated by TCRdb to 2016 to 2018). The library was generated by the immunoSEQ multiplex PCR assay. Imported from immuneACCESS, the table was reduced by TCRdb to in-frame sequences with V and J called. These copies leave out some clones; in studies compared against another copy, an unresolved V gene accounts for under half, and the cause of the remainder is not known. In all, the sample holds more than 65,000 clones, and roughly four fifths of those were seen once. The ten largest clones take up 0.82% of the sample. This specimen was peripheral blood, taken from a patient treated with radiotherapy plus ipilimumab. All receptors derive from a human donor with non-small cell lung cancer who had stable disease on radiotherapy plus ipilimumab.

The chain combines TRBV29-1 with TRBJ1-5; D is uncertain. Germline values: CDR1 SQVTM, CDR2 ANQGSEA. Trimming took off 4 bases at V and 1 base at J, with 8 bases between the two ends. The length of the CDR3 is 13 residues. CDR3 sequence (DNA): TGCAGCGTTGCCTGGAGCAGCAATCAGCCCCAGCATTTT. Its protein product is CSVAWSSNQPQHF.

The chain has TRBV9 and TRBJ2-7, with 8 bases aligning to TRBD2. CDR3 length: 15 residues. The junction had 13 bases not matched to a gene; V was cut back by 5 bases and J by 6 bases. Germline values: CDR1 SGDLS, CDR2 YYNGEE. CDR3 bases: TGTGCCAGCAGTCTAGCCGGGACTAGGTCTACCGAGCAGTACTTC. Translated: CASSLAGTRSTEQYF.

The V call is TRBV10-2, the J call TRBJ2-7; TRBD2 matches 11 bases. The germline CDR1 and CDR2 sequences are WSHSY and SAAADI. V trimming: 5 bases; J trimming: 0 bases; junction bases outside the gene matches: 3. The CDR3 consists of 15 residues. The CDR3 DNA is TGCGCCAGCAGTACCGGGACTAGCGGCTCCTACGAGCAGTACTTC. Translation: CASSTGTSGSYEQYF.

This chain links TRBV28 with TRBJ1-5, with 7 nucleotides matching TRBD1. V trimming: 6 bases; J trimming: 1 base; junction bases outside the gene matches: 9. The CDR3 has 16 amino acids. Germline assignment: CDR1 MDHEN and CDR2 SYDVKM. CDR3 protein: CASSSTGWGSNQPQHF. CDR3 bases: TGTGCCAGCAGCTCGACAGGGTGGGGGAGCAATCAGCCCCAGCATTTT.

V gene TRBV11-2 combines with J gene TRBJ1-2; 12 bases match TRBD1. Germline CDR1 reads SGHAT; CDR2 reads FQNNGV. The CDR3 loop spans 15 amino acids. The V gene end was trimmed by 2 bases and the J gene end by 3 bases; junction bases not matched to a gene: 1. CDR3 nucleotide sequence: TGTGCCAGCAGCTTAAGGGACAGGGGGCACTATGGCTACACCTTC. Its protein product is CASSLRDRGHYGYTF.

V gene TRBV28 combines with J gene TRBJ2-5, with 7 nucleotides matching TRBD2. The germline V gene encodes CDR1 MDHEN and CDR2 SYDVKM. The CDR3 sequence is 15 residues long. V shed 7 bases and J 4 bases; nucleotides not matched to a gene: 12. CDR3 bases: TGTGCCAGCACCCCTAGCGGCACCATGGGAGAGACCCAGTACTTC. It codes for CASTPSGTMGETQYF. The whole variable domain, remainder taken from reference TRBV28 and TRBJ2-5, is DVKVTQSSRYLVKRTGEKVFLECVQDMDHENMFWYRQDPGLGLRLIYFSYDVKMKEKGDIPEGYSVSREKKERFSLILESASTNQTSMYLCASTPSGTMGETQYFGPGTRLLVL.

The genes are TRBV7-6 and TRBJ2-7, with D possibly matching TRBD1 (5 bases). The germline V and J ends were trimmed by 1 base and 4 bases, with 17 bases remaining between them. CDR3 length: 16 residues. Germline V gives CDR1 SGHVS, CDR2 FNYEAQ. CDR3: CASSLGSGRASYEQYF. DNA for the CDR3: TGTGCCAGCAGCTTAGGGTCCGGCAGGGCCTCGTACGAGCAGTACTTC. Based on the CDR3 plus reference TRBV7-6 and TRBJ2-7, the full variable domain is GAGVSQSPRYKVTKRGQDVALRCDPISGHVSLYWYRQALGQGPEFLTYFNYEAQQDKSGLPNDRFSAERPEGSISTLTIQRTEQRDSAMYRCASSLGSGRASYEQYFGPGTRLTVT.

This clone was picked up a small number of times. This chain links TRBV18 with TRBJ1-4; D possibly corresponds to TRBD1 (5 bases). CDR1 is KGHSH and CDR2 is LQKENI in the germline V gene. The V end was cut by 2 bases, the J end by 3 bases, with 10 bases between. The CDR3 spans 15 residues. CDR3 DNA sequence: TGTGCCAGCTCACCAAATGGGGCACCTAATGAAAAACTGTTTTTT. This codes for CASSPNGAPNEKLFF.

The chain is built from TRBV28 and TRBJ2-7, with D possibly matching TRBD2 (5 bases). The germline V gene has CDR1 MDHEN and CDR2 SYDVKM. The CDR3 covers 15 residues. V was shortened by 5 bases and J by 3 bases, with 17 bases between the two germline ends. The CDR3 sequence is CASSHTSTGNYEQYF. DNA of the CDR3: TGTGCCAGCAGTCATACGTCCACCGGGAACTACGAGCAGTACTTC. The variable domain in full, completed from reference TRBV28 and TRBJ2-7, reads DVKVTQSSRYLVKRTGEKVFLECVQDMDHENMFWYRQDPGLGLRLIYFSYDVKMKEKGDIPEGYSVSREKKERFSLILESASTNQTSMYLCASSHTSTGNYEQYFGPGTRLTVT.

CDR3 coding DNA: TGTGCCAGCAGTTGGGTGTTGAGCTCCTACGAGCAGTACTTC. This sequence encodes CASSWVLSSYEQYF. This rearrangement joins TRBV2 to TRBJ2-7; D is unresolved. Looked up from germline, CDR1 is SNHLY and CDR2 is FYNNEI. The CDR3 runs 14 residues. V gave up 5 bases and J gave up 0 bases, with 11 bases separating them.

The V and J genes are TRBV10-3 and TRBJ2-3, with D uncertain. Trimming removed 4 bases at V and 2 bases at J, with 7 bases between. Germline CDR1 is ENHRY and CDR2 is SYGVKD. The CDR3 length is 13 residues. The CDR3 spells CAISVTYTDTQYF. The CDR3 DNA is TGTGCCATCAGTGTCACGTACACAGATACGCAGTATTTT.

The rearrangement joins TRBV29-1 to TRBJ2-3; weak D call: TRBD2 (6 bases). Germline V gives CDR1 SQVTM, CDR2 ANQGSEA. The ends were cut back, 4 bases at V and 2 bases at J, with 13 bases in the middle. The CDR3 consists of 14 residues. The CDR3 reads CSVGRGASTDTQYF. The CDR3 nucleotides are TGCAGCGTTGGGCGGGGAGCTTCCACAGATACGCAGTATTTT.

DNA for the CDR3: TGTGCCAGCAGCTTAGCCGCCGATACGCAGTATTTT. It translates to CASSLAADTQYF. V and J are TRBV7-6 and TRBJ2-3; D is uncertain. The length of the CDR3 is 12 residues. Germline CDR1 and CDR2: SGHVS and FNYEAQ. V was trimmed by 0 bases and J by 6 bases, leaving 4 bases between them. The full variable domain, with the rest looked up from reference TRBV7-6 and TRBJ2-3, is GAGVSQSPRYKVTKRGQDVALRCDPISGHVSLYWYRQALGQGPEFLTYFNYEAQQDKSGLPNDRFSAERPEGSISTLTIQRTEQRDSAMYRCASSLAADTQYFGPGTRLTVL.

A few counts support this clone. V usage is TRBV6-5 and J usage is TRBJ2-4; D not resolved. The germline V gene encodes CDR1 MNHEY and CDR2 SVGAGI. V gave up 0 bases and J gave up 1 base, with 7 bases separating them. This CDR3 region has 15 residues. The CDR3 DNA reads TGTGCCAGCAGTTACTCGAGTGTCGCCAAAAACATTCAGTACTTC. Amino acid sequence: CASSYSSVAKNIQYF.

This clone occurred a few times. V gene TRBV7-6 combines with J gene TRBJ2-2; D not resolved. The germline gives CDR1 SGHVS, CDR2 FNYEAQ. The V and J ends lost 2 bases and 2 bases respectively, with 6 bases between them. The length of the CDR3 is 14 residues. This CDR3 is CASSLLENTGELFF. The CDR3 DNA reads TGTGCCAGCAGCTTATTAGAAAACACCGGGGAGCTGTTTTTT. Together with reference TRBV7-6 and TRBJ2-2, the CDR3 gives the full variable domain: GAGVSQSPRYKVTKRGQDVALRCDPISGHVSLYWYRQALGQGPEFLTYFNYEAQQDKSGLPNDRFSAERPEGSISTLTIQRTEQRDSAMYRCASSLLENTGELFFGEGSRLTVL.

This chain links TRBV9 with TRBJ1-6; D remains unclear. The length of the CDR3 is 12 residues. Germline V lookup: CDR1 SGDLS, CDR2 YYNGEE. Trimming removed 0 bases from V and 10 bases from J, with 5 bases in between. This CDR3 reads CASSVVGSPLHF. For the CDR3, the DNA is TGTGCCAGCAGCGTAGTGGGGTCACCCCTCCACTTT.

The chain links TRBV28 to TRBJ1-2, with 7 bases lining up with TRBD1. Unmatched junction bases numbered 1, after V lost 3 bases and J lost 3 bases. The CDR3 runs to 13 residues. In germline, CDR1 is MDHEN, CDR2 SYDVKM. The CDR3, as DNA: TGTGCCAGCAGTTTTACAGGGGACTATGGCTACACCTTC. Protein product: CASSFTGDYGYTF.

This clone was seen a single time. The V and J genes are TRBV11-3 and TRBJ2-2; D is unclear. The CDR3 has 11 residues. The germline gives CDR1 SGHNT, CDR2 YENEEA. V lost 0 bases to trimming and J lost 8 bases, with 1 base between them. As DNA, the CDR3 is TGTGCCAGCAGCTTAGAAGGGGAGCTGTTTTTT. This codes for CASSLEGELFF.

The J gene is TRBJ2-1, the V gene TRBV5-1; perhaps TRBD2 as D (7 bases). Germline V gives CDR1 SGHRS, CDR2 YFSETQ. The CDR3 contains 17 residues. V shed 0 bases and J shed 0 bases, with 13 bases lying between them. This chain's CDR3 is CASSLAGGGSSYNEQFF. The CDR3 DNA sequence: TGCGCCAGCAGCTTGGCCGGGGGCGGGAGCTCCTACAATGAGCAGTTCTTC.

The chain employs TRBV28 and TRBJ2-7, with D perhaps TRBD1 (6 bases). Between the trimmed V and J ends, which lost 3 bases and 6 bases, there was a span of 18 bases. The germline V gene encodes CDR1 MDHEN and CDR2 SYDVKM. The CDR3 spans 15 residues. The CDR3 DNA is TGTGCCAGCAGTTTGACGGCACCGAGCAGGGGCGAGCAGTACTTC. Protein: CASSLTAPSRGEQYF.

The V and J genes are TRBV7-8 and TRBJ2-3; weak D call: TRBD2 (6 bases). In germline, CDR1 is SGHVS, CDR2 FQNEAQ. This CDR3 is 14 amino acids long. V gave up 4 bases and J gave up 0 bases, with 8 bases separating them. The CDR3 DNA sequence: TGTGCCAGCAGCTCCGGGACTAGCACAGATACGCAGTATTTT. Translated: CASSSGTSTDTQYF.

The chain is built from TRBV27 and TRBJ2-5; 8 bases line up with TRBD1. Germline CDR1 is MNHEY and CDR2 is SMNVEV (reference sequence). The CDR3 sequence is 13 residues long. V dropped 6 bases and J dropped 4; count of bases not matched to a gene: 4. The CDR3 DNA follows: TGTGCCAGCAGACTAGACAGGGGAGAGACCCAGTACTTC. This translates into CASRLDRGETQYF.

The chain is built from TRBV7-9 and TRBJ2-2; no reliable D call. The germline V gene has CDR1 SEHNR and CDR2 FQNEAQ (reference sequence). Trimming pared 3 bases from V and 6 bases from J, leaving 11 bases between. The CDR3 is 14 amino acids. The CDR3: CASSLGSDAGELFF. CDR3 sequence (DNA): TGTGCCAGCAGCTTGGGGTCTGATGCCGGGGAGCTGTTTTTT.

The chain employs TRBV4-1 and TRBJ2-1; D perhaps matches TRBD2 (5 bases). This CDR3 is built from 15 residues. V lost 1 base and J lost 6, with 13 bases in between. Germline V lookup: CDR1 MGHRA, CDR2 YSYEKL. The CDR3 reads CASSQVDSEGNEQFF. The CDR3 nucleotides are TGCGCCAGCAGCCAAGTCGACTCTGAGGGCAATGAGCAGTTCTTC.

This sequence joins TRBV14 and TRBJ1-5, with D tentatively TRBD1 (5 bases). CDR1 is SGHDN and CDR2 is FVKESK in the germline V gene. V lost 3 bases and J lost 7, with 13 bases in between. The CDR3 runs to 14 residues. In nucleotides, the CDR3 is TGTGCCAGCAGCCAGGCTTACTGGGGGCAGCCCCAGCATTTT. Its translation: CASSQAYWGQPQHF.

The table lists this clone with a few counts. The chain combines TRBV7-8 with TRBJ1-1; D is possibly TRBD1 (5 bases). V shed 1 base and J shed 4 bases, with 13 bases lying between them. This CDR3 comprises 15 residues. Germline V gene sequence: CDR1 SGHVS, CDR2 FQNEAQ. CDR3 nucleotides: TGTGCCAGCAGCTTAGTTGGCAGGGTAGGCACTGAAGCTTTCTTT. Protein: CASSLVGRVGTEAFF.

The J gene is TRBJ2-1, the V gene TRBV27; no reliable D call. Germline CDR1 is MNHEY and CDR2 is SMNVEV (reference sequence). This CDR3 contains 11 residues. V was pared by 3 bases and J by 14 bases, with 11 bases between. This chain's CDR3 is CASSFGWFEFF. CDR3 nucleotide sequence: TGTGCCAGCAGTTTCGGGTGGTTTGAGTTCTTC.

A few counts support this clone. The V and J genes are TRBV5-1 and TRBJ1-5; D remains ambiguous. Trimming took 0 bases from V and 4 from J, leaving 11 bases between them. Germline CDR1 SGHRS, CDR2 YFSETQ. This CDR3 is built from 15 residues. CDR3 sequence: CASSLALGENQPQHF. The DNA of the CDR3 is TGCGCCAGCAGCTTGGCCTTAGGAGAGAATCAGCCCCAGCATTTT. Filled out from reference TRBV5-1 and TRBJ1-5, the complete variable domain reads KAGVTQTPRYLIKTRGQQVTLSCSPISGHRSVSWYQQTPGQGLQFLFEYFSETQRNKGNFPGRFSGRQFSNSRSEMNVSTLELGDSALYLCASSLALGENQPQHFGDGTRLSIL.

The chain has TRBV10-3 and TRBJ2-1, with TRBD1 as a possible D gene (6 bases). V was trimmed by 2 bases and J by 3 bases, leaving 8 bases between them. This CDR3 has 14 residues. Germline V lookup: CDR1 ENHRY, CDR2 SYGVKD. This CDR3 is CAISEGDNYNEQFF. CDR3 sequence (DNA): TGTGCCATCAGTGAGGGGGACAACTACAATGAGCAGTTCTTC.

This rearrangement joins TRBV5-1 to TRBJ2-7; 9 bases map to TRBD1. Looked up from germline, CDR1 is SGHRS and CDR2 is YFSETQ. J gave up 0 bases and V 0 bases, and 7 bases lay outside the gene matches. The CDR3 loop spans 17 amino acids. For the CDR3, the DNA is TGCGCCAGCAGCTTGGGTACAGGGGGCCTGAGCTCCTACGAGCAGTACTTC. Translating gives CASSLGTGGLSSYEQYF.

In this sample, this clone turned up a few times. In DNA, the CDR3 is TGTGCCAGCAGCTTAAGGGCGGACTCCTACGAGCAGTACTTC. Its translation is CASSLRADSYEQYF. This sequence joins TRBV7-9 and TRBJ2-7; D gene ambiguous. V shed 2 bases and J shed 0 bases, with 8 bases lying between them. The CDR3 runs to 14 residues. Germline values: CDR1 SEHNR, CDR2 FQNEAQ (reference sequence).

This chain joins TRBV6-5 and TRBJ2-7; TRBD2 matches 7 bases. In germline, CDR1 is MNHEY, CDR2 SVGAGI. This CDR3 is 14 amino acids long. J gave up 5 bases and V 2 bases, and 6 bases lay outside the gene matches. CDR3 residues: CASSYLGTTDEQYF. CDR3 DNA sequence: TGTGCCAGCAGTTACCTTGGGACTACCGACGAGCAGTACTTC.